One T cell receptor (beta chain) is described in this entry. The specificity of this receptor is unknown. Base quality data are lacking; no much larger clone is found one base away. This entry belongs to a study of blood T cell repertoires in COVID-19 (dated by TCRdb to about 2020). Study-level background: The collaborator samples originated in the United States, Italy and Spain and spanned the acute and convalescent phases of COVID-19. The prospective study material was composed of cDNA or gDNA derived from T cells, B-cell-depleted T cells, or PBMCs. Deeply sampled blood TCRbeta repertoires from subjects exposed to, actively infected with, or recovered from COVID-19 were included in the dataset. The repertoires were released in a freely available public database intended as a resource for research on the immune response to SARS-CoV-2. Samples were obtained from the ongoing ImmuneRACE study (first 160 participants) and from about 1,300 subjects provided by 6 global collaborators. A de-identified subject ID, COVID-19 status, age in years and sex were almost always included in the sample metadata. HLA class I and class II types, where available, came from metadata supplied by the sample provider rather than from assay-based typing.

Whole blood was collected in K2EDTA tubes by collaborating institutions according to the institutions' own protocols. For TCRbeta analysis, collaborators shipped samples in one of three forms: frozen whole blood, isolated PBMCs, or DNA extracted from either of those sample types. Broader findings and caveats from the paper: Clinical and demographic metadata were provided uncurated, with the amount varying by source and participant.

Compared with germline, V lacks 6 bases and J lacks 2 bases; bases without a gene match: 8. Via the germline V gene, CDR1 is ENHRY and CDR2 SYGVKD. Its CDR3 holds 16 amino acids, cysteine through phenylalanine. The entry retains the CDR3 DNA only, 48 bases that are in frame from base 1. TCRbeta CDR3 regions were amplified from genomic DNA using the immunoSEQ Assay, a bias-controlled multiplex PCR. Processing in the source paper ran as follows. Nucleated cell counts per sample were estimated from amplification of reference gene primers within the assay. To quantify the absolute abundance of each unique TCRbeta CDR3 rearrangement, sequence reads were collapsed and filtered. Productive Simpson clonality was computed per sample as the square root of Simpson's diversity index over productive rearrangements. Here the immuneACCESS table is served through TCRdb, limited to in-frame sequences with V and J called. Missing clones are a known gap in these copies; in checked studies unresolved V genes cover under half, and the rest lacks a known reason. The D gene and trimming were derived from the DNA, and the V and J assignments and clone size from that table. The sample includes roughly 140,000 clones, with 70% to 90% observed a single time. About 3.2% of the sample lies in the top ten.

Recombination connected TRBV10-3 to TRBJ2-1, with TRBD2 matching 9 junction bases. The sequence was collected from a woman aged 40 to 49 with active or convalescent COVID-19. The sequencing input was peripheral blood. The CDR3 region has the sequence CAISGLAGGTYNEQFF. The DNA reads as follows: TGTGCCATCAGCGGGCTGGCGGGGGGGACCTACAATGAGCAGTTCTTC.